The present TCR beta chain was sequenced within a study of chemoradiotherapy in HPV16-positive cancers. General study points: Candidate HPV-specific clones and E7-related TCR motifs grew in tumor during treatment. HPV-responsive T-cell expansion during chemoradiotherapy was linked to improved recurrence-free survival in HPV16-positive patients. Only a couple of HPV16-positive patients supplied the functional HPV-specificity definition.

For this clone: Its antigen is still unknown.

Samples were taken several times over chemoradiotherapy. Using immunoSEQ multiplex PCR, the repertoire was profiled, and TCRdb retains in-frame clones only, with some absent. The table lists roughly 40,000 clones, 76% of them singletons. CDR3 size: 14 residues. Germline loops: CDR1 MNHEY, CDR2 SVGAGI. Trimming removed 5 bases from V and 7 bases from J, with 17 bases in between. Material: blood, obtained from a patient who underwent chemoradiotherapy. The clonotype was recovered from a human donor with HPV-associated anogenital cancer. The chain carries TRBV6-5 and TRBJ1-2; D is ambiguous. CDR3 coding DNA: TGTGCCAGCAGTCGAACCGGGTTTCTTTCTGGCTACACCTTC. Its translation is CASSRTGFLSGYTF.